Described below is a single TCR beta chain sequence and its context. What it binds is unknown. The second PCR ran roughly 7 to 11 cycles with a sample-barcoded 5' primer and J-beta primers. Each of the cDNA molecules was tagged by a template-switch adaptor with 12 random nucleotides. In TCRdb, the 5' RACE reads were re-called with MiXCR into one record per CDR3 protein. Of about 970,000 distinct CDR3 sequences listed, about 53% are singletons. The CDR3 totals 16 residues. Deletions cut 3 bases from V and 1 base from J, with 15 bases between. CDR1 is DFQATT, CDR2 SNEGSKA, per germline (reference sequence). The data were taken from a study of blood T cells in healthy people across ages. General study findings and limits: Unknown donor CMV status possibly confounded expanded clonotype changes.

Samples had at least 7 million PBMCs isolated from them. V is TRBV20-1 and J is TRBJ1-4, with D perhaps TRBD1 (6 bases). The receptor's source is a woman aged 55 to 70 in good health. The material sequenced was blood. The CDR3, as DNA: TGCAGTGCTAGCCCCCGCCAGGGACAAACTAATGAAAAACTGTTTTTT. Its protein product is CSASPRQGQTNEKLFF.